One sample yielded the 23 T cell receptor beta chains listed below, sequenced in a study of OX40 agonist ivuxolimab in advanced cancers. Method: immunoSEQ multiplex PCR; TCRdb's copy keeps in-frame clones and lacks some. The sample lists over 60,000 clones; roughly nine tenths were seen once. The material sequenced was CD4+ or CD8+ T cells sorted from blood, taken in a trial of the OX40 agonist ivuxolimab. These receptors were collected from an adult with an advanced solid tumor such as melanoma, head and neck, liver or kidney cancer.

The genes are TRBV5-1 and TRBJ1-2; the match to TRBD1 covers 8 bases. The CDR3 length is 14 residues. V shed 4 bases and J 8 bases; nucleotides not matched to a gene: 10. Germline CDR1 SGHRS, CDR2 YFSETQ. The DNA of the CDR3 is TGCGCCAGCAGCCTCGGACAGGGTGGGGGCGGCTACACCTTC. This translates into CASSLGQGGGGYTF.

The chain links TRBV30 to TRBJ2-7; weak D call: TRBD1 (6 bases). V shed 0 bases and J shed 6 bases, with 6 bases lying between them. The length of the CDR3 is 11 residues. Germline CDR1 is GTSNPN and CDR2 is SVGIG (reference sequence). CDR3 sequence (DNA): TGTGCCTGGAGTGTAGGGGGCGAGCAGTACTTC. Its protein product is CAWSVGGEQYF.

V is TRBV11-3 and J is TRBJ2-3; D uncertain. The V end lost 1 base, the J end lost 6 bases, and 17 bases lay between the germline ends. Germline V gene sequence: CDR1 SGHNT, CDR2 YENEEA. CDR3 length: 16 amino acids. For the CDR3, the DNA is TGTGCCAGCAGCTTAGCCCCCGCCCCAAACCTGGATACGCAGTATTTT. It specifies CASSLAPAPNLDTQYF.

The chain combines TRBV14 with TRBJ1-6; D call uncertain. V lost 4 bases, J lost 10 bases, and 14 bases lay in between. CDR3 length: 14 residues. Germline loops: CDR1 SGHDN, CDR2 FVKESK. The CDR3 coding sequence is TGTGCCAGCAGCCGCCTCTTTGACGGGTCACCCCTCCACTTT. This sequence encodes CASSRLFDGSPLHF. Together with reference TRBV14 and TRBJ1-6, the CDR3 gives the full variable domain: EAGVTQFPSHSVIEKGQTVTLRCDPISGHDNLYWYRRVMGKEIKFLLHFVKESKQDESGMPNNRFLAERTGGTYSTLKVQPAELEDSGVYFCASSRLFDGSPLHFGNGTRLTVT.

The chain is built from TRBV6-4 and TRBJ2-3, with 9 bases lining up with TRBD2. Germline CDR1 MRHNA, CDR2 SNTAGT. J was trimmed by 5 bases and V by 3 bases; bases with no gene match: 6. The CDR3 runs 15 residues. The CDR3 protein is CASSEETSGKDTQYF. CDR3 nucleotides: TGTGCCAGCAGTGAGGAGACTAGCGGAAAAGATACGCAGTATTTT.

The chain combines TRBV21-1 with TRBJ1-1. TRBV21-1 represents a pseudogene. The CDR3 has 13 residues. The CDR3 nucleotides read TGTGCCAGGGCGGGGTTTGGGAACACTGAAGCTTTCTTT. Amino acids: CARAGFGNTEAFF.

The chain employs TRBV11-1 and TRBJ2-5; 13 nucleotides agree with TRBD2. The CDR3 is made up of 15 amino acids. After removal of 5 bases from V and 4 bases from J, the junction contained 4 bases not matched to a gene. Germline assignment: CDR1 SGHAT and CDR2 FQDESV (reference sequence). This CDR3 reads CASSPRTSGRETQYF. The CDR3 DNA reads TGTGCCAGCAGCCCCCGGACTAGCGGGAGAGAGACCCAGTACTTC.

The V and J genes are TRBV4-1 and TRBJ2-2; the D is unclear. Germline V gene data show CDR1 as MGHRA and CDR2 as YSYEKL. The ends were cut back, 0 bases at V and 0 bases at J, with 8 bases in the middle. The CDR3 consists of 16 residues. In nucleotides, the CDR3 is TGCGCCAGCAGCCAAGAAGGGCAGACGAACACCGGGGAGCTGTTTTTT. Its translation: CASSQEGQTNTGELFF.

The gene calls are TRBV5-1 and TRBJ2-1; a possible D gene is TRBD2 (5 bases). V was clipped by 6 bases and J by 4 bases, with 17 bases between them. CDR3 length: 15 residues. The germline V gene has CDR1 SGHRS and CDR2 YFSETQ. As DNA, the CDR3 is TGCGCCAGCACCCCGACTGGAGGAATTTACAATGAGCAGTTCTTC. It translates to CASTPTGGIYNEQFF.

V and J are TRBV6-5 and TRBJ2-2; D call uncertain. From germline, CDR1 is MNHEY and CDR2 SVGAGI. Trimming removed 10 bases from V and 1 base from J, with 13 bases in between. The CDR3 has 14 amino acids. CDR3 protein: CATGSPWNTGELFF. The CDR3 bases are TGTGCCACCGGGTCCCCGTGGAACACCGGGGAGCTGTTTTTT.

The J gene is TRBJ2-1, the V gene TRBV5-5, with 10 bases identical to TRBD1. V was pared by 2 bases and J by 5 bases, with 10 bases of the junction left unmatched. The V gene's germline CDR1 is SGHKS and CDR2 YYEKEE (reference sequence). This CDR3 region has 17 residues. The CDR3 coding sequence is TGTGCCAGCAGCTTCCTTTTCGCCGGGACAGGGGACAATGAGCAGTTCTTC. Translated, it gives CASSFLFAGTGDNEQFF.

The chain carries TRBV5-1 and TRBJ2-5, with 9 bases fitting TRBD1. The CDR3 has 15 residues. The germline V gene has CDR1 SGHRS and CDR2 YFSETQ. The V segment lost 5 bases and the J segment 7 bases; nucleotides outside the gene matches: 12. The DNA for the CDR3 is TGCGCCAGCAGAGCCGGGACAGGGAGAACGGGGACCCAGTACTTC. It yields the protein CASRAGTGRTGTQYF.

The chain uses TRBV6-6 and TRBJ1-4; D call uncertain. The germline gives CDR1 MNHNY, CDR2 SVGAGI (reference sequence). The CDR3 is made up of 11 amino acids. Trimming stripped 6 bases from V and 4 bases from J, with 3 bases between. CDR3 protein: CASSRNEKLFF. The CDR3 region has the DNA TGTGCCAGCAGCCGTAATGAAAAACTGTTTTTT.

The chain uses TRBV2 and TRBJ1-1, with 9 bases that match TRBD1. Losses at the gene ends were 2 bases for V and 0 bases for J; bases not matched to a gene: 10. The CDR3 extends over 18 amino acids. Germline CDR1 is SNHLY and CDR2 is FYNNEI. CDR3 protein: CASSEMVGQGLMNTEAFF. The CDR3 DNA sequence: TGTGCCAGCAGTGAAATGGTGGGACAGGGCCTCATGAACACTGAAGCTTTCTTT.

The chain couples TRBV10-1 to TRBJ2-7; a weak D match, TRBD1 (6 bases). In germline, CDR1 is WNHNN, CDR2 SYGVQD (reference sequence). V was cut by 4 bases and J by 4 bases, with 8 bases left in between. The CDR3 spans 12 residues. As DNA, the CDR3 is TGCGCCAGCAGTGGTCAGGGGTACGAGCAGTACTTC. Its translation is CASSGQGYEQYF.

V and J are TRBV2 and TRBJ2-7; D is possibly TRBD1 (6 bases). Germline CDR1 is SNHLY and CDR2 is FYNNEI. The CDR3 covers 12 residues. Trimming pared 4 bases from V and 3 bases from J, leaving 7 bases between. The CDR3 is CASSGGRYEQYF. The CDR3 bases are TGTGCCAGCAGTGGGGGGCGCTACGAGCAGTACTTC.

This clone appeared a single time. This chain links TRBV5-4 with TRBJ1-2, with D hard to call. The germline gives CDR1 SGHNT, CDR2 YYREEE (reference sequence). The CDR3 loop spans 13 amino acids. V was trimmed by 0 bases and J by 2 bases, leaving 5 bases between them. The CDR3 region is CASSLEGNYGYTF. CDR3 coding DNA: TGTGCCAGCAGCTTGGAGGGAAACTATGGCTACACCTTC. Complete variable domain (other parts from reference TRBV5-4 and TRBJ1-2): ETGVTQSPTHLIKTRGQQVTLRCSSQSGHNTVSWYQQALGQGPQFIFQYYREEENGRGNFPPRFSGLQFPNYSSELNVNALELDDSALYLCASSLEGNYGYTFGSGTRLTVV.

J is TRBJ2-2 and V is TRBV10-3; D uncertain. V was shortened by 8 bases and J by 7 bases, with 14 bases between the two germline ends. CDR3 length: 13 residues. From germline, CDR1 is ENHRY and CDR2 SYGVKD. In DNA, the CDR3 is TGTGCCATCGAGAGGCAGCAGAGCGGGGAGCTGTTTTTT. Protein product: CAIERQQSGELFF.

The chain recombines TRBV11-3 with TRBJ2-1; 12 positions agree with TRBD2. Germline V gives CDR1 SGHNT, CDR2 YENEEA. This CDR3 region has 17 residues. Trimming cost V 5 bases and J 0 bases; bases outside gene matches: 5. Here the CDR3 reads CASSLWTSGNSYNEQFF. In DNA, the CDR3 is TGTGCCAGCAGCCTCTGGACTAGCGGGAACTCCTACAATGAGCAGTTCTTC.

The chain uses TRBV28 and TRBJ1-3; D uncertain. The V end was cut by 6 bases, the J end by 0 bases, with 15 bases between. The CDR3 is made up of 16 amino acids. Germline V gives CDR1 MDHEN, CDR2 SYDVKM. This chain's CDR3 is CASSRAGSSSGNTIYF. The CDR3, as DNA: TGTGCCAGCAGCCGAGCCGGGTCCTCCTCTGGAAACACCATATATTTT.

The chain couples TRBV19 to TRBJ1-1; D perhaps matches TRBD1 (6 bases). The V end was cut by 1 base, the J end by 10 bases, with 13 bases between. Germline CDR1 LNHDA, CDR2 SQIVND (reference sequence). CDR3 length equals 13 residues. The CDR3 DNA reads TGTGCCAGTAGTATAGGGACAGTCCCCCGAGCTTTCTTT. Amino acids: CASSIGTVPRAFF. Based on the CDR3 plus reference TRBV19 and TRBJ1-1, the full variable domain is DGGITQSPKYLFRKEGQNVTLSCEQNLNHDAMYWYRQDPGQGLRLIYYSQIVNDFQKGDIAEGYSVSREKKESFPLTVTSAQKNPTAFYLCASSIGTVPRAFFGQGTRLTVV.

The gene calls are TRBV10-3 and TRBJ1-1, with 11 bases fitting TRBD1. The V gene end was trimmed by 3 bases and the J gene end by 5 bases; junction bases not matched to a gene: 5. This CDR3 has 15 residues. Germline V gene sequence: CDR1 ENHRY, CDR2 SYGVKD. In DNA form, the CDR3 reads TGTGCCATCAGTGAAGGACAGGGGGCTCGTACTGAAGCTTTCTTT. Its protein product is CAISEGQGARTEAFF.

The V gene is TRBV5-1, the J gene TRBJ2-2; the match to TRBD2 covers 7 bases. Trimming cost V 0 bases and J 2 bases; bases outside gene matches: 4. CDR1 is SGHRS, CDR2 YFSETQ, per germline. The CDR3 runs 16 residues. This chain's CDR3 is CASSLDPSGNTGELFF. The CDR3 DNA follows: TGCGCCAGCAGCTTGGATCCTAGCGGTAACACCGGGGAGCTGTTTTTT.